The 4 T cell receptor beta chains presented below share a single source sample, sequenced in a study of blood T cell repertoires in COVID-19. Sequencing used immunoSEQ multiplex PCR; TCRdb keeps in-frame clones, though not all of them. This table holds over 200,000 clones, 90% found once. Sequenced material: peripheral blood. The receptors here all came from a young man with COVID-19, enrolled during active disease.

This chain uses TRBV18 with TRBJ1-1, with a weak D call TRBD1 (6 bases). The CDR3 totals 14 residues. Trimming removed 0 bases at V and 8 bases at J, with 13 bases between. Germline lookup yields CDR1 KGHSH and CDR2 LQKENI. The CDR3 loop is CASSPPGQSFEAFF. The CDR3 region has the DNA TGTGCCAGCTCACCACCCGGACAGTCTTTCGAAGCTTTCTTT.

The chain couples TRBV5-6 to TRBJ2-3; D is undetermined. The CDR3 contains 16 residues. The V end lost 3 bases, the J end lost 6 bases, and 20 bases lay between the germline ends. The germline CDR1 and CDR2 sequences are SGHDT and YYEEEE. CDR3 nucleotides: TGTGCCAGCAGCTCGAATGTCCTGACTCGGTATGATACGCAGTATTTT. Its protein is CASSSNVLTRYDTQYF.

This chain connects TRBV25-1 to TRBJ1-6; 8 bases align to TRBD1. The CDR3 extends over 17 amino acids. CDR1 and CDR2 from the germline V gene are MGHDK and SYGVNS. The ends lost 2 bases at V and 8 bases at J; junction bases unmatched: 11. The DNA of the CDR3 is TGTGCCAGCAGTGAACCTAGAAGGACAGGGAGGGATTCACCCCTCCACTTT. Protein sequence: CASSEPRRTGRDSPLHF.

CDR3 sequence (DNA): TGTGCCAGCAGCTCCAGGGCTGTGAGCGAGCAGTACTTC. This translates into CASSSRAVSEQYF. The chain joins TRBV6-2 or TRBV6-3 to TRBJ2-7; D is possibly TRBD1 (5 bases). Germline CDR1 and CDR2: MNHEY and SVGEGT. This CDR3 region has 13 residues. The ends were cut back, 6 bases at V and 6 bases at J, with 15 bases in the middle.